This T cell receptor (beta chain) is drawn from a study of shared clonotypes between healthy human individuals. Study-level background: Per-donor plates numbered three CD4 naive, three CD4 memory, two CD8 naive and one CD8 memory. Overall study results and limits: For sorted subsets, rarefaction showed incomplete sequencing despite large depth. The naive CD4 repertoires of a few donors were compared, and approximately 4.5% of clonotypes were shared.

The CDR3 totals 12 residues. CDR1 and CDR2 (germline): SGHNT, YYREEE (reference sequence). Details on this clone: Its antigen is unknown. One end of the junction varies from germline; a read error may be responsible.

Original processing methods: ImmunoSEQ yielded junction-only sequences lacking quality scores, so filtering differed. Produced via immunoSEQ multiplex PCR; TCRdb's table is partial and in-frame only. V and J calls and clone size are copied from that table; D and trimming were computed from the DNA. The repertoire holds more than 2,000,000 clones, with around nine tenths as singletons. The source material was naive CD4+ T cells sorted from blood. Sample subset: CD45RA+ positively selected. The sequence was obtained from a man aged 18 to 30 in good health. This chain connects TRBV5-4 to TRBJ2-4; tentative D call: TRBD2 (6 bases). The CDR3, as DNA: TGTGCCAGCAGCTTGGATAGCGGTCCCCCGAACTTC. This gives the protein CASSLDSGPPNF.